This T cell receptor (beta chain) was identified during a study of control samples from healthy donors and cancer patients. Germline CDR1 MNHEY, CDR2 SMNVEV (reference sequence). This CDR3 comprises 16 residues. Between the trimmed V and J ends, which lost 5 bases and 7 bases, there was a span of 22 bases. Generated by immunoSEQ multiplex PCR, the TCRdb table keeps only in-frame clones and is missing some. The table lists 95,000 to 110,000 clones, more than 85% of them singletons. This clonotype was obtained from a man aged 60 to 69 with lung cancer. This chain joins TRBV27 and TRBJ2-3; D perhaps matches TRBD2 (5 bases). Sequencing was performed on PBMCs. The CDR3 bases are TGTGCCAGCAGTCCACTATCTAGCCTAATCGCAAATACGCAGTATTTT. Amino acid sequence: CASSPLSSLIANTQYF.